The rows below give T cell receptor beta chains drawn from one sample of a study of beta chain features in type 1 diabetes. Data came from immunoSEQ multiplex PCR; TCRdb stores just in-frame clones and leaves some out. Of just over 450,000 clones listed, 25% to 35% are singletons. The sample comprised naive CD4+ T cells from blood. The source is a young man in good health. CDR3s include the opening cysteine and the closing phenylalanine or tryptophan. D genes are given only for firm matches. Only part of the rows carry a size: once, few, many, or a class if the clone is expanded.

j_gene: TRBJ2-7
v_gene: TRBV7-3
d_gene: -
abundance: few
CDR3nt: TGTGCCAGCAGCTTGGGTGCAACGTACGAGCAGTACTTC
CDR3aa: CASSLGATYEQYF

j_gene: TRBJ2-1
v_gene: TRBV5-6
d_gene: TRBD1
abundance: -
CDR3nt: TGTGCCAGCAGCACATCCGGGACAGGGTTCTATGAGCAGTTCTTC
CDR3aa: CASSTSGTGFYEQFF

j_gene: TRBJ2-3
v_gene: TRBV7-3
d_gene: -
abundance: -
CDR3nt: TGTGCCAGCAGCTTAAGGAGCGGCGAACTCACAGATACGCAGTATTTT
CDR3aa: CASSLRSGELTDTQYF

j_gene: TRBJ1-5
v_gene: TRBV6-5
d_gene: -
abundance: -
CDR3nt: TGTGCCAGCAGTCCCGGACGGAATAATCAGCCCCAGCATTTT
CDR3aa: CASSPGRNNQPQHF

j_gene: TRBJ2-5
v_gene: TRBV29-1
d_gene: -
abundance: -
CDR3nt: TGCAGCGTTGACATGGGCCGGGAGACCCAGTACTTC
CDR3aa: CSVDMGRETQYF

j_gene: TRBJ2-3
v_gene: TRBV25-1
d_gene: TRBD1
abundance: -
CDR3nt: TGTGCCAGCAGTGCCCGGGACAGACTCACAGATACGCAGTATTTT
CDR3aa: CASSARDRLTDTQYF

j_gene: TRBJ2-5
v_gene: TRBV7-6
d_gene: -
abundance: once
CDR3nt: TGTGCCAGCAGTCCGGTCCCGAGGGAGACCCAGTACTTC
CDR3aa: CASSPVPRETQYF

j_gene: TRBJ2-5
v_gene: TRBV2
d_gene: TRBD1
abundance: -
CDR3nt: TGTGCCAGCAGGGACAGGGGTAAAACAGAGACCCAGTACTTC
CDR3aa: CASRDRGKTETQYF

j_gene: TRBJ2-1
v_gene: TRBV28
d_gene: TRBD2
abundance: few
CDR3nt: TGTGCCAGCAGTTCAACGGGGACTACCTACAATGAGCAGTTCTTC
CDR3aa: CASSSTGTTYNEQFF

j_gene: TRBJ1-2
v_gene: TRBV30
d_gene: -
abundance: -
CDR3nt: TGTGCCTGGAGTATGACAGGCGGTGGGGACCATGGCTACACCTTC
CDR3aa: CAWSMTGGGDHGYTF

j_gene: TRBJ1-1
v_gene: TRBV11-2
d_gene: -
abundance: -
CDR3nt: TGTGCCAGCAGCTTACCACAGTTGAACACTGAAGCTTTCTTT
CDR3aa: CASSLPQLNTEAFF

j_gene: TRBJ2-5
v_gene: TRBV14
d_gene: TRBD2
abundance: few
CDR3nt: TGTGCCAGCAGTCCGGGACTAGCGGGAGTGGAGACCCAGTACTTC
CDR3aa: CASSPGLAGVETQYF

j_gene: TRBJ2-5
v_gene: TRBV7-9
d_gene: -
abundance: -
CDR3nt: TGTGCCAGCAGCTTACGAAGGTTAGCGGTCGCCCCCGAGACCCAGTACTTC
CDR3aa: CASSLRRLAVAPETQYF

j_gene: TRBJ2-6
v_gene: TRBV28
d_gene: -
abundance: -
CDR3nt: TGTGCCAGCCGGATCTCTGGGGCCAACGTCCTGACTTTC
CDR3aa: CASRISGANVLTF

j_gene: TRBJ2-3
v_gene: TRBV15
d_gene: TRBD2
abundance: -
CDR3nt: TGTGCCACCAGGTTTCGGCTAGCGGGATTAGTAGATACGCAGTATTTT
CDR3aa: CATRFRLAGLVDTQYF

j_gene: TRBJ2-3
v_gene: TRBV7-2
d_gene: TRBD2
abundance: -
CDR3nt: TGTGCCAGCAGCAGAGGACTAGCGGGACTCGGAGATACGCAGTATTTT
CDR3aa: CASSRGLAGLGDTQYF

j_gene: TRBJ2-7
v_gene: TRBV19
d_gene: -
abundance: -
CDR3nt: TGTGCCAGCGGACGGACCGCGACCACCTACGAGCAGTACTTC
CDR3aa: CASGRTATTYEQYF

j_gene: TRBJ1-2
v_gene: TRBV10-3
d_gene: TRBD1
abundance: -
CDR3nt: TGTGCCATCAGACCTCGGACAGGGCGGGAAGATGGCTACACCTTC
CDR3aa: CAIRPRTGREDGYTF

j_gene: TRBJ2-5
v_gene: TRBV14
d_gene: TRBD2
abundance: -
CDR3nt: TGTGCCAGCAGCACTCGGCTAGCGGACCAAGAGACCCAGTACTTC
CDR3aa: CASSTRLADQETQYF

j_gene: TRBJ1-2
v_gene: TRBV5-1
d_gene: -
abundance: once
CDR3nt: TGCGCCAGCAGCTCTAGCGTGGGCACTTGGGGCTACACCTTC
CDR3aa: CASSSSVGTWGYTF

j_gene: TRBJ2-3
v_gene: TRBV30
d_gene: TRBD2
abundance: few
CDR3nt: TGTGCCTGGAGTGTAGGCGGCCTAGCGGGAGTGGCAGATACGCAGTATTTT
CDR3aa: CAWSVGGLAGVADTQYF

j_gene: TRBJ2-3
v_gene: TRBV6-5
d_gene: -
abundance: -
CDR3nt: TGTGCCAGCAGTTCCATGTATGGGACAGATACGCAGTATTTT
CDR3aa: CASSSMYGTDTQYF

j_gene: TRBJ1-1
v_gene: TRBV6-5
d_gene: TRBD1
abundance: few
CDR3nt: TGTGCCAGCAGTTTGGGCAGGGGGTTTTACACTGAAGCTTTCTTT
CDR3aa: CASSLGRGFYTEAFF

j_gene: TRBJ1-2
v_gene: TRBV25-1
d_gene: -
abundance: few
CDR3nt: TGTGCCAGCAGTGAAGCAGGGAACTATGGCTACACCTTC
CDR3aa: CASSEAGNYGYTF

j_gene: TRBJ2-7
v_gene: TRBV4-1
d_gene: TRBD1
abundance: few
CDR3nt: TGCGCCAGCCGACCTTCTTTTACAGGGGCCCCCTACGAGCAGTACTTC
CDR3aa: CASRPSFTGAPYEQYF

j_gene: TRBJ2-7
v_gene: TRBV5-1
d_gene: -
abundance: few
CDR3nt: TGCGCCAGCAGCTTGGAGGCCGATACCGGGCAGTACTTC
CDR3aa: CASSLEADTGQYF

j_gene: TRBJ1-2
v_gene: TRBV6-5
d_gene: -
abundance: -
CDR3nt: TGTGCCAGCAGAATCACCCCTACGGGGGCCGGAGGCTACACCTTC
CDR3aa: CASRITPTGAGGYTF

j_gene: TRBJ2-3
v_gene: TRBV30
d_gene: -
abundance: -
CDR3nt: TGTGCCTGGAGTGTCCTATTTAGGAGCACAGATACGCAGTATTTT
CDR3aa: CAWSVLFRSTDTQYF

j_gene: TRBJ1-2
v_gene: TRBV4-1
d_gene: TRBD1
abundance: -
CDR3nt: TGCGCCAGCAGCCCTCACAAGGGGGCGGGGATTAACTATGGCTACACCTTC
CDR3aa: CASSPHKGAGINYGYTF

j_gene: TRBJ2-1
v_gene: TRBV7-2
d_gene: -
abundance: -
CDR3nt: TGTGCCAGCAGCAAAGGAGGGACCTACAATGAGCAGTTCTTC
CDR3aa: CASSKGGTYNEQFF

j_gene: TRBJ2-3
v_gene: TRBV7-3
d_gene: TRBD2
abundance: -
CDR3nt: TGTGCCAGCAGCGAACGCGGGGGACGGACAGATACGCAGTATTTT
CDR3aa: CASSERGGRTDTQYF

j_gene: TRBJ2-1
v_gene: TRBV27
d_gene: TRBD1
abundance: few
CDR3nt: TGTGCCAGCAGCTTAGGGGACAGGCAGTTCTTC
CDR3aa: CASSLGDRQFF

j_gene: TRBJ1-5
v_gene: TRBV5-6
d_gene: -
abundance: -
CDR3nt: TGTGCCAGCAGCTTGTTTGGGGGCAATCAGCCCCAGCATTTT
CDR3aa: CASSLFGGNQPQHF

j_gene: TRBJ1-2
v_gene: TRBV10-2
d_gene: -
abundance: -
CDR3nt: TGCGCCAGCAGTGAGTCAGGCCTACCGGGTGGCTACACCTTC
CDR3aa: CASSESGLPGGYTF

j_gene: TRBJ1-2
v_gene: TRBV6-1
d_gene: -
abundance: -
CDR3nt: TGTGCCAGCAGTGAAGAGAGGGGACCCTATGGCTACACCTTC
CDR3aa: CASSEERGPYGYTF

j_gene: TRBJ2-3
v_gene: TRBV4-2
d_gene: TRBD2
abundance: few
CDR3nt: TGTGCCAGCAGCCACTCTAGCGGGAGGCCCTATACGCAGTATTTT
CDR3aa: CASSHSSGRPYTQYF

j_gene: TRBJ2-1
v_gene: TRBV5-6
d_gene: -
abundance: -
CDR3nt: TGTGCCAGCAGCTTGGCGTCATACTACGGGTACAATGAGCAGTTCTTC
CDR3aa: CASSLASYYGYNEQFF

j_gene: TRBJ2-2
v_gene: TRBV5-1
d_gene: TRBD2
abundance: few
CDR3nt: TGCGCCAGCAGCTTTCTAGCGGAGAACACCGGGGAGCTGTTTTTT
CDR3aa: CASSFLAENTGELFF

j_gene: TRBJ2-3
v_gene: TRBV9
d_gene: -
abundance: -
CDR3nt: TGTGCCAGCAGCGTAGGTAGCGCCACAGATACGCAGTATTTT
CDR3aa: CASSVGSATDTQYF

j_gene: TRBJ2-1
v_gene: TRBV7-7
d_gene: TRBD1
abundance: -
CDR3nt: TGTGCTAGCAGCTTAGGACAGGACAATGAGCAGTTCTTC
CDR3aa: CASSLGQDNEQFF

j_gene: TRBJ2-1
v_gene: TRBV9
d_gene: -
abundance: few
CDR3nt: TGTGCCAGCAGCGTAGACGGGCTAGCAACCTACAATGAGCAGTTCTTC
CDR3aa: CASSVDGLATYNEQFF

j_gene: TRBJ2-2
v_gene: TRBV5-4
d_gene: -
abundance: few
CDR3nt: TGTGCCAGCAGCTTGGGACCGAACACCGGGGAGCTGTTTTTT
CDR3aa: CASSLGPNTGELFF

j_gene: TRBJ1-5
v_gene: TRBV5-1
d_gene: -
abundance: few
CDR3nt: TGCGCCAGCAGCTTTATACCGGGGAACAATCAGCCCCAGCATTTT
CDR3aa: CASSFIPGNNQPQHF

j_gene: TRBJ2-1
v_gene: TRBV19
d_gene: TRBD1
abundance: -
CDR3nt: TGTGCCAGTAGAAAGACAGGGACACATGAGCAGTTCTTC
CDR3aa: CASRKTGTHEQFF

j_gene: TRBJ2-2
v_gene: TRBV30
d_gene: TRBD1
abundance: -
CDR3nt: TGTGCCTGGAGTCCCCGGACAGGGAAATATTCAGGCGGGGAGCTGTTTTTT
CDR3aa: CAWSPRTGKYSGGELFF

j_gene: TRBJ2-1
v_gene: TRBV7-9
d_gene: -
abundance: -
CDR3nt: TGTGCCAGCAGCTTAGAAGAAGGCGGCCTCCGGAATGAGCAGTTCTTC
CDR3aa: CASSLEEGGLRNEQFF

j_gene: TRBJ1-2
v_gene: TRBV7-8
d_gene: -
abundance: -
CDR3nt: TGTGCCAGCAGCCCGGACGCCGCGTCTAACTATGGCTACACCTTC
CDR3aa: CASSPDAASNYGYTF